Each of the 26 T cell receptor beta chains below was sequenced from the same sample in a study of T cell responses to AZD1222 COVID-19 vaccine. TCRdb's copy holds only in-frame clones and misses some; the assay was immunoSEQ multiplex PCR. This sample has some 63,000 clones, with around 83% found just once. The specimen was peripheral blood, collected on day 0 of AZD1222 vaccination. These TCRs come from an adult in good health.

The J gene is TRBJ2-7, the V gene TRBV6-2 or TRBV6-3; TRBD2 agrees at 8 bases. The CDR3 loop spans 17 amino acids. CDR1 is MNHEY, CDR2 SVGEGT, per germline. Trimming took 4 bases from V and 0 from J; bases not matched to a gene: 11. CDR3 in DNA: TGTGCCAGCAGTTCCCTCTTACTAGCGGCTACCTCCTACGAGCAGTACGTC. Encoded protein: CASSSLLLAATSYEQYV.

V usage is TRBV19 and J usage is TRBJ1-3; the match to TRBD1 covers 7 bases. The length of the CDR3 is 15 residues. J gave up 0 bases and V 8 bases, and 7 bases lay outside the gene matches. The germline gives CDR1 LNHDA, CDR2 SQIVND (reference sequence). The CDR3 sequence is CASVPYRGSGNTIYF. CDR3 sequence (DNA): TGTGCCAGTGTGCCCTACAGGGGCTCTGGAAACACCATATATTTT.

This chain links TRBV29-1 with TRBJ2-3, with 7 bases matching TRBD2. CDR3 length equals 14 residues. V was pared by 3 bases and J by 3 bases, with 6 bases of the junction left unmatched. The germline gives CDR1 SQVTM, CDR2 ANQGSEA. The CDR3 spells CSVEASGLTDTQYF. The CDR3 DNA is TGCAGCGTTGAGGCTAGCGGACTTACAGATACGCAGTATTTT.

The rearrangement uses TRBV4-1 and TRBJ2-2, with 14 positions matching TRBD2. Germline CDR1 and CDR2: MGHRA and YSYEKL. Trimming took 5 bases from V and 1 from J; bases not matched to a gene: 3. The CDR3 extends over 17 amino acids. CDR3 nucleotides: TGCGCCAGCAGCGATGGGACTAGCGGGAGGAACACCGGGGAGCTGTTTTTT. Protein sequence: CASSDGTSGRNTGELFF.

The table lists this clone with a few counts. DNA of the CDR3: TGTGCCAGCAGTTATATTTTACTGGGGGAGCAGTACGTC. As protein: CASSYILLGEQYV. The chain carries TRBV6-6 and TRBJ2-7; D remains unclear. The V end lost 3 bases, the J end lost 7 bases, and 13 bases lay between the germline ends. This CDR3 has 13 amino acids. The germline CDR1 and CDR2 sequences are MNHNY and SVGAGI (reference sequence).

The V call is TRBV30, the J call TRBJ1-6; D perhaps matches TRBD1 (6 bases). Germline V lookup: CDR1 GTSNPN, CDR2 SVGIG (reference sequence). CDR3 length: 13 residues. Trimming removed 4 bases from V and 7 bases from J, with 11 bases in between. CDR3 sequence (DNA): TGTGCCTGGACGAGGACAGCGAATTCACCCCTCCACTTT. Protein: CAWTRTANSPLHF. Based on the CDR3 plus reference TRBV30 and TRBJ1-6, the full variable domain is SQTIHQWPATLVQPVGSPLSLECTVEGTSNPNLYWYRQAAGRGLQLLFYSVGIGQISSEVPQNLSASRPQDRQFILSSKKLLLSDSGFYLCAWTRTANSPLHFGNGTRLTVT.

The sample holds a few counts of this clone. CDR3 amino acids: CASSVADGIIGSPLHF. The CDR3 DNA reads TGTGCCAGCAGCGTAGCAGACGGAATAATTGGTTCACCCCTCCACTTT. The rearrangement uses TRBV9 and TRBJ1-6; D remains unclear. The CDR3 runs 16 residues. V was pared by 0 bases and J by 9 bases, with 16 bases between. Per the germline V gene, CDR1 is SGDLS and CDR2 is YYNGEE. The entire variable domain, with the rest obtained from reference TRBV9 and TRBJ1-6, is as follows: DSGVTQTPKHLITATGQRVTLRCSPRSGDLSVYWYQQSLDQGLQFLIQYYNGEERAKGNILERFSAQQFPDLHSELNLSSLELGDSALYFCASSVADGIIGSPLHFGNGTRLTVT.

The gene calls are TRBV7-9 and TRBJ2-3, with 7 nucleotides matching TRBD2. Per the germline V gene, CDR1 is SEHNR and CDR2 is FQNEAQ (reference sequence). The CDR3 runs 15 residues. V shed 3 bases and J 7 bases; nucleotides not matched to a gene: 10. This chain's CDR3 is CASSFGAGVGNTQYF. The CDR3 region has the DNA TGTGCCAGCAGCTTCGGTGCGGGAGTTGGTAATACGCAGTATTTT.

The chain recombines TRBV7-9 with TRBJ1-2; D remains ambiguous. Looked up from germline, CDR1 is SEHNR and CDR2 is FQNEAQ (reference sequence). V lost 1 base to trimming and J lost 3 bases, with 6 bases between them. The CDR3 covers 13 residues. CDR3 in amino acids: CASSLGPDYGYTF. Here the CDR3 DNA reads TGTGCCAGCAGCTTAGGCCCCGACTATGGCTACACCTTC. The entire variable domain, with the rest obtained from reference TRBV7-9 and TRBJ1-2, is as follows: DTGVSQNPRHKITKRGQNVTFRCDPISEHNRLYWYRQTLGQGPEFLTYFQNEAQLEKSRLLSDRFSAERPKGSFSTLEIQRTEQGDSAMYLCASSLGPDYGYTFGSGTRLTVV.

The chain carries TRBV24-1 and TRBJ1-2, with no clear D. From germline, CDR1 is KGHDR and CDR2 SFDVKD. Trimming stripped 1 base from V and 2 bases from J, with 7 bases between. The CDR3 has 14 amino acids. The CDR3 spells CATSDFTQNYGYTF. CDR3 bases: TGTGCCACCAGTGATTTTACACAGAACTATGGCTACACCTTC.

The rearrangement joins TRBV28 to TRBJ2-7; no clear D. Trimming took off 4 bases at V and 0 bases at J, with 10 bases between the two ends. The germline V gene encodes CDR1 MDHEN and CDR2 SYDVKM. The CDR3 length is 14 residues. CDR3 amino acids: CASSSTYSSYEQYF. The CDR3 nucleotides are TGTGCCAGCAGTTCGACTTATAGCTCCTACGAGCAGTACTTC. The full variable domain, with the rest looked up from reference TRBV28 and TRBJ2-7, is DVKVTQSSRYLVKRTGEKVFLECVQDMDHENMFWYRQDPGLGLRLIYFSYDVKMKEKGDIPEGYSVSREKKERFSLILESASTNQTSMYLCASSSTYSSYEQYFGPGTRLTVT.

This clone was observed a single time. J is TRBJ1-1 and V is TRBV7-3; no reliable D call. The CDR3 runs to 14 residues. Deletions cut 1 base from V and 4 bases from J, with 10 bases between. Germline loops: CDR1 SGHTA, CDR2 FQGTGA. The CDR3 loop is CASSLNREGTEAFF. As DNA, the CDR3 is TGTGCCAGCAGCTTAAATAGGGAAGGCACTGAAGCTTTCTTT.

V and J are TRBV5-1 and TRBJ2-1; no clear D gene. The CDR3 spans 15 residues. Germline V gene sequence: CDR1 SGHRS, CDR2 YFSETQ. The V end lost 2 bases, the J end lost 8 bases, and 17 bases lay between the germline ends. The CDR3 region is CASSLRPSSLDEQFF. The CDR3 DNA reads TGCGCCAGCAGCTTACGTCCAAGTAGCCTCGATGAGCAGTTCTTC.

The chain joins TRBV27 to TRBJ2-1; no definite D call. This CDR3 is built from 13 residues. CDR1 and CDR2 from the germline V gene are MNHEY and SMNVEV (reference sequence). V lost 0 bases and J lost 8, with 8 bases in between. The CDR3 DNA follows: TGTGCCAGCAGTTTATCCGTAAGGGATGAGCAGTTCTTC. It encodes CASSLSVRDEQFF.

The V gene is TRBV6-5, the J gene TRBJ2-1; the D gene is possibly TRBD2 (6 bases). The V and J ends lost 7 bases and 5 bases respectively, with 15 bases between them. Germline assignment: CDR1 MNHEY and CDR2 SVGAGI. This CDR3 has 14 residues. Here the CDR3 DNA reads TGTGCCAGCACCTCGGGCGGGATTGACAATGAGCAGTTCTTC. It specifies CASTSGGIDNEQFF.

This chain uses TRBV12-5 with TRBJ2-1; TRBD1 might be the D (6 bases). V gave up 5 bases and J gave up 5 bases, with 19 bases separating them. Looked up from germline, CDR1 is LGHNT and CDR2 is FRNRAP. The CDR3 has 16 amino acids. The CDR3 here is CASGPPRGNLNNEQFF. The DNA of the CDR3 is TGTGCTAGTGGTCCCCCGAGGGGGAATCTTAACAATGAGCAGTTCTTC.

CDR3 region: CASSSSLANYGYTF. Here the CDR3 DNA reads TGTGCCAGCAGCTCCAGCCTAGCTAACTATGGCTACACCTTC. The rearrangement uses TRBV7-2 and TRBJ1-2; D is unclear. CDR3 size: 14 residues. Germline CDR1 reads SGHTA; CDR2 reads FQGNSA. Trimming shortened V by 4 bases and J by 0 bases, and 9 bases separated the two germline ends.

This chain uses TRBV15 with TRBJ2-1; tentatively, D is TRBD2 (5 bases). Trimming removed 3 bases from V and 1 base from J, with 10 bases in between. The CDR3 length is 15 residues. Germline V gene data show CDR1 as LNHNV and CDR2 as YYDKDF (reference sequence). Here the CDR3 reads CATSRDPGSYNEQFF. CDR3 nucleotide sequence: TGTGCCACCAGCAGGGACCCGGGGTCCTACAATGAGCAGTTCTTC.

CDR3 loop: CASSPGLAGGLYSYEQYF. The CDR3 DNA sequence: TGTGCCAGCAGCCCTGGACTAGCGGGAGGCCTCTACTCCTACGAGCAGTACTTC. The chain recombines TRBV5-6 with TRBJ2-7; 14 bases agree with TRBD2. This CDR3 is 18 amino acids long. The germline gives CDR1 SGHDT, CDR2 YYEEEE. J gave up 0 bases and V 4 bases, and 9 bases lay outside the gene matches.

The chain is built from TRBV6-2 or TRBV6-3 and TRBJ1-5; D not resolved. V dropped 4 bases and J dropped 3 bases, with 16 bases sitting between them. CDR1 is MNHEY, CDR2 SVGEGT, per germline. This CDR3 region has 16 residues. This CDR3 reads CASSWAIGIPNQPQHF. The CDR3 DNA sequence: TGTGCCAGCAGTTGGGCGATAGGTATACCCAATCAGCCCCAGCATTTT.

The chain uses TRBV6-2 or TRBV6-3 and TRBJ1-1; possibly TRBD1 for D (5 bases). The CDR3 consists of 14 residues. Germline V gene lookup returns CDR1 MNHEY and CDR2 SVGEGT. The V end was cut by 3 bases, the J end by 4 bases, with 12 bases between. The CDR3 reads CASSYQGGATEAFF. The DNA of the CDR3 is TGTGCCAGCAGTTATCAAGGAGGGGCCACTGAAGCTTTCTTT.

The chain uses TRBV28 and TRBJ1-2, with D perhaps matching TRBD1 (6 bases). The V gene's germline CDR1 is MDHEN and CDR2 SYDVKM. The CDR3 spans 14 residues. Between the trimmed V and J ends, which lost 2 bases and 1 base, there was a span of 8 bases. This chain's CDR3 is CASSLQGNNYGYTF. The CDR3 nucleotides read TGTGCCAGCAGTTTACAGGGGAATAACTATGGCTACACCTTC.

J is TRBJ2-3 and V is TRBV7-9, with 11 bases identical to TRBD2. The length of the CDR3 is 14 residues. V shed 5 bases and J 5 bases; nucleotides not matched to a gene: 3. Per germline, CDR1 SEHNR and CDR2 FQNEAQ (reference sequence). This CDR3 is CASSIGLAGDTQYF. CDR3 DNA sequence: TGTGCCAGCAGCATAGGACTAGCGGGAGATACGCAGTATTTT.

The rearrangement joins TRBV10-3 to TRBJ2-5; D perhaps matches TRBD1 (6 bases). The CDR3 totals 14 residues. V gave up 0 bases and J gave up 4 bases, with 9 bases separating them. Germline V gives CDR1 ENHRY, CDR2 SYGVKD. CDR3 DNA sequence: TGTGCCATCAGTGAGTCGGTAGGGGGAGAGACCCAGTACTTC. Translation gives CAISESVGGETQYF.

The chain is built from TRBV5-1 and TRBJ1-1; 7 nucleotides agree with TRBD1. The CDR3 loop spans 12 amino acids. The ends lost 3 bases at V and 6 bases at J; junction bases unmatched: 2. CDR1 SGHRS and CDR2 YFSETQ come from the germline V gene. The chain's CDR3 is CASSWDSAEAFF. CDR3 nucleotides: TGCGCCAGCAGCTGGGACAGTGCTGAAGCTTTCTTT.

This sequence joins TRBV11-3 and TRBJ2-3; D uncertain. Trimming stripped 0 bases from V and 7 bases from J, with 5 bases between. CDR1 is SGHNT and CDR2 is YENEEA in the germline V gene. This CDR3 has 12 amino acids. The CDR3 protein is CASSLDWYTQYF. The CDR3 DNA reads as TGTGCCAGCAGCTTAGATTGGTATACGCAGTATTTT. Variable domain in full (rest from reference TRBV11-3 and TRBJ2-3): EAGVVQSPRYKIIEKKQPVAFWCNPISGHNTLYWYLQNLGQGPELLIRYENEEAVDDSQLPKDRFSAERLKGVDSTLKIQPAELGDSAVYLCASSLDWYTQYFGPGTRLTVL.